These 14 T cell receptor delta chains originate from one sample sequenced in a study of gamma-delta T cells after stem cell transplantation. TCRdb repeated clone calling on the RT-PCR reads with CATT. This table holds some 600 delta-chain clones, 4.5% to 6% found once. Sequencing used gamma-delta T cells. The source is a human donor. It is not recorded whose cells these are; they may come from a transplant donor.

Notes on this clone: A far larger clone differs by one base, so this is likely a read error. Distinct nucleotide sequences in the sample also encode this CDR3. The chain employs TRDV1 and TRDJ1; 8 bases agree with TRDD3. CDR3 size: 19 residues. The V and J ends lost 3 bases and 7 bases, in that order; junction bases with no gene match: 22. Germline V gene lookup returns CDR1 TSWWSYY and CDR2 QGS. CDR3 region: CALGDCPSYAGGPRSKLIF. The DNA of the CDR3 is TGTGCTCTTGGGGATTGCCCCTCCTACGCTGGGGGACCCAGATCTAAACTCATCTTT.

With regard to this clone: This sequence is one base from a far larger clone and is likely a read error. At the DNA level, this CDR3 is encoded by other sequences in the same sample as well. The rearrangement links TRDV2 to TRDJ1; maybe TRDD3 (6 bases). The CDR3 runs to 19 residues. The germline V gene encodes CDR1 GEAIGNYY and CDR2 EKD. CDR3 sequence: CACDTVQMGVAPTTDKLIF. The DNA for the CDR3 is TGTGCTTGTGACACCGTCCAGATGGGGGTTGCTCCGACTACCGATAAACTCATCTTT.

This clone is hyperexpanded. The sample contains more than one DNA sequence encoding this CDR3. The rearrangement links TRDV2 to TRDJ1; TRDD3 aligns across 9 bases. The CDR3 runs to 20 residues. The J segment lost 7 bases and the V segment lost 1 base, leaving 24 bases of the junction unmatched. Germline V gene sequence: CDR1 GEAIGNYY, CDR2 EKD. CDR3 protein: CACDTGELVLGDPPSVKLIF. The CDR3 bases are TGTGCCTGTGACACGGGTGAATTGGTACTGGGGGACCCCCCTTCAGTTAAACTCATCTTT.

This clone was observed a few times. A single base is all that separates this from a far larger clone, so a read error is likely. Other nucleotide sequences from this sample produce the same CDR3. The rearrangement uses TRDV2 and TRDJ1; 9 bases align to TRDD3. Germline V lookup: CDR1 GEAIGNYY, CDR2 EKD. CDR3 length: 22 amino acids. Here the CDR3 DNA reads TGTGCCTGTGACACAGGGTCTTTAACTGGGGGACCCCGGGCCGAGGCCATTGATAAACTCATCTTC. Protein product: CACDTGSLTGGPRAEAIDKLIF.

By share, this clone ranks as medium-sized. This likely reflects a read error, since a far larger clone is one base away. The sample carries other DNA sequences with the same CDR3. The V gene is TRDV2, the J gene TRDJ3, with TRDD3 identical over 9 bases. With V trimmed by 7 bases and J by 0 bases, 6 bases remained unmatched. Looked up from germline, CDR1 is GEAIGNYY and CDR2 is EKD. This CDR3 has 17 amino acids. CDR3 DNA: TGTGCCTGCCTACTGGGGGAAAGCTCCTGGGACACCCGACAGATGTTTTTC. This encodes CACLLGESSWDTRQMFF.

The chain joins TRDV2 to TRDJ1, with TRDD3 identical over 9 bases. V shed 1 base and J 3 bases; nucleotides not matched to a gene: 23. Germline assignment: CDR1 GEAIGNYY and CDR2 EKD. The CDR3 loop spans 21 amino acids. CDR3 nucleotide sequence: TGTGCCTGTGACACAGGGTCTTTAACTGGGGGACCCCGGGCCGAGGCCGATAAACTCATCTTT. This sequence encodes CACDTGSLTGGPRAEADKLIF.

Concerning this clone: TCRdb attributes to this sequence the protein of a much larger clone, which differs from the DNA translation at residue 13; a read error is likely, and the protein displayed is translated from the DNA. As DNA, the CDR3 is TGTGCCTGTGACCCCGTACTCTGGGGGGATACCCACGCCGATAAACTCATCTTT. Its translation: CACDPVLWGDTHADKLIF. The chain couples TRDV2 to TRDJ1; 9 bases map to TRDD3. This CDR3 is 18 amino acids long. The V segment lost 3 bases and the J segment 3 bases; nucleotides outside the gene matches: 16. The germline V gene has CDR1 GEAIGNYY and CDR2 EKD.

Turning to this clone: A far larger clone differs by one base, so this is likely a read error. This same CDR3 is encoded by further DNA sequences in the sample. CDR3 protein: CALGQRPHYEGGNLFLPTPWGIEETDKLIF. The CDR3 DNA sequence: TGTGCTCTTGGACAACGCCCCCACTATGAAGGAGGTAATTTATTCCTCCCTACGCCGTGGGGGATAGAGGAGACCGATAAACTCATCTTT. The chain uses TRDV1 and TRDJ1; TRDD3 matches at 9 bases. Germline V gene data show CDR1 as TSWWSYY and CDR2 as QGS. The CDR3 loop spans 30 amino acids. The trim removed 6 bases at V and 2 bases at J, leaving 52 bases unmatched.

This clone is medium-sized (0.01 to 0.1%) within its sample. A read error is the likely source, as a far larger clone sits one nucleotide away. J is TRDJ1 and V is TRDV1, with D possibly TRDD3 on 5 matching bases. Germline CDR1 reads TSWWSYY; CDR2 reads QGS. The length of the CDR3 is 23 residues. The V end was cut by 5 bases, the J end by 3 bases, with 40 bases between. CDR3 in amino acids: CALGTRAFRPPPGATMRSDKLIF. The DNA for the CDR3 is TGTGCTCTTGGGACCCGTGCATTTCGACCGCCACCGGGGGCTACTATGAGGTCCGATAAACTCATCTTT.

The sample holds a few counts of this clone. TCRdb pairs this DNA with a much larger clone's protein that differs at residue 4, likely a read error; the protein shown was translated from the DNA. V usage is TRAV29/DV5 and J usage is TRDJ1; 11 bases fit TRDD3. V trimming: 4 bases; J trimming: 0 bases; junction bases outside the gene matches: 20. CDR3 length: 20 amino acids. The germline CDR1 and CDR2 sequences are NSMFDY and ISSIKDK. The CDR3 sequence is CAAGVPTTSYWGIYTDKLIF. The CDR3 DNA reads as TGTGCAGCAGGTGTTCCTACTACGTCCTACTGGGGGATATACACCGATAAACTCATCTTT.

This clone was seen only a few times. With a far larger clone one base away, a read error is the likely cause. The genes are TRDV1 and TRDJ1, with 13 bases lining up with TRDD3. CDR1 and CDR2 (germline): TSWWSYY, QGS. The CDR3 extends over 25 amino acids. V shed 4 bases and J 2 bases; nucleotides not matched to a gene: 31. CDR3 protein: CALGGLSLPFTNMYWGIRQTDKLIF. The CDR3 DNA reads TGTGCTCTTGGGGGACTATCCCTTCCTTTTACCAACATGTACTGGGGGATACGCCAAACCGATAAACTCATCTTT.

This clone has a handful of counts. The protein TCRdb gives is from a much larger clone and does not agree with this DNA's translation at residue 6, likely a read error; the protein shown here comes from the DNA. The V and J genes are TRDV1 and TRDJ1, with 12 bases aligning to TRDD3. Germline CDR1 reads TSWWSYY; CDR2 reads QGS. Trimming took 8 bases from V and 3 from J; bases not matched to a gene: 19. There are 19 residues in the CDR3. CDR3: CALRAPHLYWGIQSDKLIF. In DNA form, the CDR3 reads TGTGCTCTTCGTGCCCCTCACCTCTACTGGGGGATACAGTCCGATAAACTCATCTTT.

The sample holds a few counts of this clone. It is likely a read error: a sequence one base away is far more abundant. Other DNA sequences in this sample translate to the same CDR3. The chain combines TRDV2 with TRDJ1, with 12 nucleotides matching TRDD3. Trimming removed 1 base from V and 1 base from J; junction bases left unmatched: 9. The germline CDR1 and CDR2 sequences are GEAIGNYY and EKD. This CDR3 region has 18 residues. The chain's CDR3 is CACDTLTGGYIGTDKLIF. DNA of the CDR3: TGTGCCTGTGACACTCTTACTGGGGGATACATTGGCACCGATAAACTCATCTTT.

This clone was seen only a few times. This is likely an artifact of a read error, given a far larger clone one base away. Other nucleotide sequences in the sample specify the same CDR3. The J gene is TRDJ3, the V gene TRDV2, with 12 bases aligning to TRDD3. CDR3 size: 19 residues. Looked up from germline, CDR1 is GEAIGNYY and CDR2 is EKD. CDR3 nucleotide sequence: TGTGCCTGTGACACCGTACTGGGGGATACCTCCTGGGATACCCGACAGATGTTTTTC. Protein product: CACDTVLGDTSWDTRQMFF.